A selection of T cell receptor beta chains follows, all from one sample in a study of metastatic and nonmetastatic thyroid tumors. TCRdb recomputed clones from the PCR reads via MiXCR. The repertoire consists of around 14,000 clones, with approximately 3.8% occurring once and the leading ten covering 25% to 30%. Sequenced material: tumor tissue. Every receptor here comes from a female donor with papillary thyroid cancer or a benign thyroid nodule (not recorded which). Some clones in this sample may be carry-over from other donors' samples. Both conserved end residues are part of each CDR3. A D gene is named only where the DNA matches it firmly. A row's size may be missing; if present it is once, few, many or a size class.

J gene | V gene | D gene | clone size | CDR3 protein | CDR3 DNA
TRBJ1-1 | TRBV6-5 | NA | NA | CASSYSAQLRRRNTEAFF | TGTGCCAGCAGTTACTCGGCACAATTACGACGGCGAAACACTGAAGCTTTCTTT
TRBJ2-3 | TRBV28 | NA | NA | CASSFTDTQYF | TGTGCCAGCAGTTTCACAGATACGCAGTATTTT
TRBJ2-3 | TRBV19 | NA | NA | CASSMGRQGTPTDTQYF | TGTGCCAGTAGTATGGGACGGCAGGGGACCCCCACAGATACGCAGTATTTT
TRBJ2-3 | TRBV27 | TRBD2 | few | CASSPRLAGATDTQYF | TGTGCCAGCAGTCCCCGACTAGCGGGAGCTACAGATACGCAGTATTTT
TRBJ2-7 | TRBV2 | TRBD1 | few | CASKRTGVYEQYF | TGTGCCAGTAAACGGACAGGGGTCTACGAGCAGTACTTC
TRBJ2-7 | TRBV6-1 | NA | few | CASSKGRDEQYF | TGTGCCAGCAGTAAGGGGCGGGACGAGCAGTACTTC
TRBJ1-1 | TRBV5-1 | NA | NA | CASSLEVSGPEAFF | TGCGCCAGCAGCTTGGAGGTTTCGGGGCCTGAAGCTTTCTTT
TRBJ2-2 | TRBV12-3/TRBV12-4 | NA | NA | CASSFGRANTGELFF | TGTGCCAGCAGTTTCGGCAGGGCGAACACCGGGGAGCTGTTTTTT
TRBJ2-3 | TRBV7-9 | NA | NA | CASSLLGTGTDTQYF | TGTGCCAGCAGCTTATTGGGGACGGGAACAGATACGCAGTATTTT
TRBJ1-1 | TRBV28 | NA | many | CASSELPGGFSTEAFF | TGTGCCAGCAGTGAACTCCCGGGAGGGTTTAGCACTGAAGCTTTCTTT
TRBJ2-5 | TRBV20-1 | TRBD1 | NA | CSAGTGRRQETQYF | TGCAGTGCTGGGACAGGGCGGCGTCAAGAGACCCAGTACTTC
TRBJ1-1 | TRBV5-1 | NA | few | CASSLWSKNTEAFF | TGCGCCAGCAGCTTGTGGAGTAAGAACACTGAAGCTTTCTTT
TRBJ2-2 | TRBV6-2/TRBV6-3 | NA | few | CASSTLQESVELFF | TGTGCCAGCAGTACCCTACAGGAGAGTGTGGAGCTGTTTTTT
TRBJ2-7 | TRBV12-3/TRBV12-4 | NA | many | CASSHGEPHEQYF | TGTGCCAGCAGTCACGGGGAGCCCCACGAGCAGTACTTC
TRBJ1-3 | TRBV24-1 | NA | few | CATSDSLSGNTIYF | TGTGCCACCAGTGATTCGCTCTCTGGAAACACCATATATTTT
TRBJ2-7 | TRBV6-1 | TRBD2 | NA | CASSEFSGGSSYEQYF | TGTGCCAGCAGTGAATTTAGCGGGGGGAGCTCCTACGAGCAGTACTTC
TRBJ1-4 | TRBV20-1 | NA | few | CSARDPGNKRWINEKLFF | TGCAGTGCTAGAGACCCCGGGAATAAAAGATGGATTAATGAAAAACTGTTTTTT
TRBJ2-7 | TRBV28 | NA | few | CAGGGPSYEQYF | TGTGCGGGGGGCGGGCCCTCCTACGAGCAGTACTTC
TRBJ2-3 | TRBV7-9 | NA | few | CASSLVAQGSGTDTQYF | TGTGCCAGCAGCTTAGTGGCACAGGGAAGCGGCACAGATACGCAGTATTTT
TRBJ2-7 | TRBV5-6 | NA | medium-sized | CASSLGPSPGEQYF | TGTGCCAGCAGCTTGGGCCCATCTCCGGGCGAGCAGTACTTC
TRBJ2-7 | TRBV12-3/TRBV12-4 | NA | few | CASSGTFSNEQYF | TGTGCCAGCAGCGGGACATTCTCGAACGAGCAGTACTTC
TRBJ2-7 | TRBV6-1 | NA | NA | CASRRREYEQYF | TGTGCCAGCAGGCGCAGGGAGTACGAGCAGTACTTC
TRBJ2-2 | TRBV6-1 | TRBD2 | NA | CASGRLAGVGTGELFF | TGTGCCAGCGGAAGACTAGCGGGAGTTGGTACCGGGGAGCTGTTTTTT
TRBJ2-6 | TRBV5-1 | NA | NA | CASILGLPPSGANVLTF | TGCGCCAGCATCCTCGGGTTACCCCCCTCTGGGGCCAACGTCCTGACTTTC
TRBJ1-5 | TRBV6-9 | NA | few | CASSYFRSNQPQHF | TGTGCCAGCAGTTACTTCAGAAGCAATCAGCCCCAGCATTTT
TRBJ1-3 | TRBV9 | TRBD1 | few | CASSDGQGESGNTIYF | TGTGCCAGCAGCGACGGACAGGGGGAATCTGGAAACACCATATATTTT
TRBJ2-7 | TRBV10-2 | NA | NA | CASSTGGTYEQYF | TGCGCCAGCAGTACAGGCGGTACCTACGAGCAGTACTTC
TRBJ2-3 | TRBV19 | TRBD2 | many | CASKALAGPISTDTQYF | TGTGCCAGTAAAGCGCTAGCGGGACCAATTAGCACAGATACGCAGTATTTT
TRBJ2-1 | TRBV11-2 | TRBD2 | NA | CASSLDLRRGGRTLSSYNEQFF | TGTGCCAGCAGCTTAGATCTACGGCGGGGGGGTCGTACCCTAAGCTCCTACAATGAGCAGTTCTTC
TRBJ2-7 | TRBV7-9 | NA | NA | CASSPLDGDSNYEQYF | TGTGCCAGCAGCCCATTGGACGGGGACTCGAACTACGAGCAGTACTTC
TRBJ2-3 | TRBV6-4 | TRBD2 | few | CASSEGLAGEPDTQYF | TGTGCCAGCAGTGAGGGACTAGCGGGAGAGCCAGATACGCAGTATTTT
TRBJ2-3 | TRBV27 | TRBD2 | NA | CASSPLAGGSTDTQYF | TGTGCCAGCAGTCCGCTAGCGGGAGGGAGCACAGATACGCAGTATTTT
TRBJ2-7 | TRBV6-1 | TRBD1 | large | CGIRDRGWGEQYF | TGTGGAATCCGGGACAGGGGATGGGGCGAGCAGTACTTC